Sequencing of this T cell receptor beta chain was carried out in a study of metastatic and nonmetastatic thyroid tumors. TCRdb re-clonotyped the PCR reads via MiXCR. The table shows 50,000 or so clones, with approximately 17% occurring only once. Prior to thyroid surgery, none of the patients had received any treatment. This clone came up many times. This sequence originates from a female donor with papillary thyroid cancer or a benign thyroid nodule (not recorded which). Some clones in this sample may be carry-over from other donors' samples. The material sequenced was blood.

CDR3 coding DNA: TGCGCCAGCAGCTTGGAGGCAGCCTATAGCTCTGGAAACACCATATATTTT. Translation gives CASSLEAAYSSGNTIYF. This chain links TRBV5-1 with TRBJ1-3; D ambiguous. The CDR3 has 17 amino acids. The V end was cut by 0 bases, the J end by 0 bases, with 13 bases between. Germline assignment: CDR1 SGHRS and CDR2 YFSETQ.